Listed here are 30 T cell receptor beta chains from one sample, sequenced in a study of radiotherapy plus CTLA-4 blockade in lung cancer. Sequenced by immunoSEQ multiplex PCR; TCRdb stores in-frame clones only, minus some. The sample lists 80,000 or so clones, around 81% occurring once. The sequencing here drew on peripheral blood, taken from a patient treated with radiotherapy plus ipilimumab. The receptors stem from a human donor with non-small cell lung cancer who had a partial response to radiotherapy plus ipilimumab. Some clones in this sample may be carry-over from other donors' samples.

V and J are TRBV27 and TRBJ2-2; 9 bases line up with TRBD2. Trimming at V came to 5 bases and at J to 0 bases, leaving 1 base not matched to a gene. Germline CDR1 and CDR2: MNHEY and SMNVEV (reference sequence). The CDR3 contains 15 residues. The CDR3, as DNA: TGTGCCAGCAGTAGACTAGCGGCGAACACCGGGGAGCTGTTTTTT. Encoded protein: CASSRLAANTGELFF.

The chain uses TRBV4-1 and TRBJ2-1, with 14 positions matching TRBD2. The length of the CDR3 is 15 residues. Germline CDR1 and CDR2: MGHRA and YSYEKL. Germline trimming cut 2 bases from V and 10 bases from J; bases unmatched to any gene: 4. The CDR3 coding sequence is TGCGCCAGCAGCCAATTAGGACTAGCGGGAGGAGAGCAGTTCTTC. Its protein is CASSQLGLAGGEQFF.

The rearrangement joins TRBV5-4 to TRBJ1-1; TRBD1 is a possible D gene (6 bases). V was cut by 1 base and J by 7 bases, with 17 bases left in between. The CDR3 contains 15 residues. CDR1 and CDR2 (germline): SGHNT, YYREEE (reference sequence). The CDR3 sequence is CASSLRVGGTIEAFF. As DNA, the CDR3 is TGTGCCAGCAGCTTGCGAGTAGGGGGAACGATTGAAGCTTTCTTT. Based on the CDR3 plus reference TRBV5-4 and TRBJ1-1, the full variable domain is ETGVTQSPTHLIKTRGQQVTLRCSSQSGHNTVSWYQQALGQGPQFIFQYYREEENGRGNFPPRFSGLQFPNYSSELNVNALELDDSALYLCASSLRVGGTIEAFFGQGTRLTVV.

This rearrangement joins TRBV7-2 to TRBJ1-6; tentative D call: TRBD1 (5 bases). This CDR3 is 14 amino acids long. The germline gives CDR1 SGHTA, CDR2 FQGNSA. Trimming removed 5 bases at V and 10 bases at J, with 15 bases between. The CDR3 region has the DNA TGTGCCAGCAGCCCGGAGGGACGAGGGTCACCCCTCCACTTT. Its translation: CASSPEGRGSPLHF.

The chain combines TRBV6-5 with TRBJ1-6; 8 bases fit TRBD1. Germline loops: CDR1 MNHEY, CDR2 SVGAGI. The J segment lost 8 bases and the V segment lost 6 bases, leaving 6 bases of the junction unmatched. This CDR3 region has 14 residues. This CDR3 reads CASRSTGGYSPLHF. The DNA of the CDR3 is TGTGCCAGCAGATCAACAGGGGGTTATTCACCCCTCCACTTT.

J is TRBJ2-1 and V is TRBV19; TRBD2 matches 13 bases. CDR3 length: 17 amino acids. Germline V lookup: CDR1 LNHDA, CDR2 SQIVND (reference sequence). V shed 5 bases, J shed 9 bases, and the junction held 13 bases outside the gene matches. CDR3 region: CASSPRTSGSYKGEQFF. The CDR3 DNA follows: TGTGCCAGTAGTCCTCGGACTAGCGGGAGTTATAAGGGTGAGCAGTTCTTC.

V usage is TRBV28 and J usage is TRBJ1-5; D is perhaps TRBD1 (5 bases). Germline values: CDR1 MDHEN, CDR2 SYDVKM. The V end was cut by 2 bases, the J end by 6 bases, with 14 bases between. The CDR3 contains 15 residues. The CDR3 region is CASSLVPRVSQPQHF. The CDR3 bases are TGTGCCAGCAGTTTAGTACCCAGGGTCTCTCAGCCCCAGCATTTT. Looking up the rest from reference TRBV28 and TRBJ1-5 gives the full variable domain: DVKVTQSSRYLVKRTGEKVFLECVQDMDHENMFWYRQDPGLGLRLIYFSYDVKMKEKGDIPEGYSVSREKKERFSLILESASTNQTSMYLCASSLVPRVSQPQHFGDGTRLSIL.

The J gene is TRBJ1-2, the V gene TRBV28; tentatively, D is TRBD1 (6 bases). CDR1 is MDHEN and CDR2 is SYDVKM in the germline V gene. This CDR3 region has 15 residues. Trimming cost V 3 bases and J 2 bases, with 13 bases left between them. CDR3 nucleotide sequence: TGTGCCAGCAGTTTTCCCCTCGGACAGAACTATGGCTACACCTTC. This sequence encodes CASSFPLGQNYGYTF.

This chain uses TRBV4-3 with TRBJ1-2, with 8 bases lining up with TRBD1. Per the germline V gene, CDR1 is LGHNA and CDR2 is YSLEER. The CDR3 has 15 amino acids. V shed 5 bases, J shed 5 bases, and the junction held 10 bases outside the gene matches. The CDR3 reads CASSLGTGRSYGYTF. CDR3 sequence (DNA): TGCGCCAGCAGCTTAGGGACAGGACGATCTTATGGCTACACCTTC.

The CDR3 DNA reads TGTGCCAGTAGTATTGTGCAGGGCGCGACATACGAGCAGTACTTC. As protein: CASSIVQGATYEQYF. This sequence joins TRBV19 and TRBJ2-7; D might be TRBD1 (5 bases). V lost 3 bases and J lost 4, with 16 bases in between. The length of the CDR3 is 15 residues. Germline V lookup: CDR1 LNHDA, CDR2 SQIVND (reference sequence).

This clone was detected only once. The V gene is TRBV5-1, the J gene TRBJ2-1, with 8 bases that match TRBD2. Germline CDR1 reads SGHRS; CDR2 reads YFSETQ. The CDR3 sequence is 14 residues long. Losses at the gene ends were 3 bases for V and 8 bases for J; bases not matched to a gene: 7. The CDR3 is CASSSSAGGDEQFF. The DNA for the CDR3 is TGCGCCAGCAGCTCTTCGGCGGGAGGCGATGAGCAGTTCTTC.

This chain joins TRBV20-1 and TRBJ1-1; D is possibly TRBD1 (5 bases). Per germline, CDR1 DFQATT and CDR2 SNEGSKA (reference sequence). The CDR3 is made up of 11 amino acids. Between the trimmed V and J ends, which lost 7 bases and 6 bases, there was a span of 12 bases. CDR3 DNA: TGCAGTGAAGGCGGGGGACCTGAAGCTTTCTTT. This gives the protein CSEGGGPEAFF.

The CDR3 protein is CASSYESLQGAEQYF. For the CDR3, the DNA is TGTGCCAGCAGCTACGAGAGCCTACAGGGGGCCGAGCAGTACTTC. This chain links TRBV11-3 with TRBJ2-7, with TRBD1 matching 9 bases. Per the germline V gene, CDR1 is SGHNT and CDR2 is YENEEA. With 4 bases clipped from V and 6 bases from J, the junction kept 10 bases outside the gene matches. The CDR3 runs to 15 residues.

CDR3 in amino acids: CASSPGVSTGELFF. Here the CDR3 DNA reads TGTGCCAGCAGCCCAGGGGTTTCGACCGGGGAGCTGTTTTTT. The J gene is TRBJ2-2, the V gene TRBV11-3; possible D gene TRBD1, 6 bases. Deletions cut 5 bases from V and 5 bases from J, with 12 bases between. The germline gives CDR1 SGHNT, CDR2 YENEEA. The CDR3 covers 14 residues.

In this sample, this clone turned up once. The V call is TRBV28, the J call TRBJ2-7, with 9 positions matching TRBD2. CDR1 is MDHEN, CDR2 SYDVKM, per germline. V shed 6 bases, J shed 7 bases, and the junction held 4 bases outside the gene matches. The CDR3 loop spans 12 amino acids. In DNA form, the CDR3 reads TGTGCCAGCAGGCCAGCGGGAGGTGAGCAGTACTTC. Residues: CASRPAGGEQYF. Full variable domain (missing parts from reference TRBV28 and TRBJ2-7): DVKVTQSSRYLVKRTGEKVFLECVQDMDHENMFWYRQDPGLGLRLIYFSYDVKMKEKGDIPEGYSVSREKKERFSLILESASTNQTSMYLCASRPAGGEQYFGPGTRLTVT.

The chain is built from TRBV29-1 and TRBJ2-3, with 8 bases identical to TRBD1. The CDR3 spans 13 residues. Germline CDR1 and CDR2: SQVTM and ANQGSEA. V dropped 4 bases and J dropped 4; count of bases not matched to a gene: 4. CDR3 in DNA: TGCAGCGTTGCCTCGGACAGGGCAGATACGCAGTATTTT. This codes for CSVASDRADTQYF.

The CDR3 nucleotides read TGTGCCACCAGAATCACAGACCCCAAAAACATTCAGTACTTC. Protein product: CATRITDPKNIQYF. V usage is TRBV15 and J usage is TRBJ2-4, with D hard to call. Germline V gene lookup returns CDR1 LNHNV and CDR2 YYDKDF (reference sequence). V shed 6 bases and J shed 2 bases, with 11 bases lying between them. This CDR3 comprises 14 residues.

The chain recombines TRBV28 with TRBJ2-3; 8 positions match TRBD1. The CDR3 loop spans 13 amino acids. Germline V gene lookup returns CDR1 MDHEN and CDR2 SYDVKM. V gave up 6 bases and J gave up 10 bases; unmatched junction bases: 9. Here the CDR3 reads CASSPPDRGAQYF. The DNA of the CDR3 is TGTGCCAGCAGCCCTCCAGACAGGGGAGCGCAGTATTTT. The full variable domain, with the rest looked up from reference TRBV28 and TRBJ2-3, is DVKVTQSSRYLVKRTGEKVFLECVQDMDHENMFWYRQDPGLGLRLIYFSYDVKMKEKGDIPEGYSVSREKKERFSLILESASTNQTSMYLCASSPPDRGAQYFGPGTRLTVL.

This clone occurred a few times. This chain uses TRBV19 with TRBJ2-1; unclear D gene. The CDR3 contains 15 residues. Trimming pared 3 bases from V and 6 bases from J, leaving 15 bases between. CDR1 is LNHDA, CDR2 SQIVND, per germline (reference sequence). The CDR3 nucleotides read TGTGCCAGTAGTATCTCGACTTTAACCAGCAATGAGCAGTTCTTC. This translates into CASSISTLTSNEQFF.

The chain couples TRBV5-8 to TRBJ1-1; D may be TRBD1 (5 bases). Per germline, CDR1 SGHTS and CDR2 YDEGEE. Trimming removed 0 bases at V and 4 bases at J, with 10 bases between. The CDR3 has 14 amino acids. The CDR3 DNA sequence: TGTGCCAGCAGCTTGGCCCAGGGACTCACTGAAGCTTTCTTT. It is translated as CASSLAQGLTEAFF.

The chain recombines TRBV7-9 with TRBJ1-6; D uncertain. Germline loops: CDR1 SEHNR, CDR2 FQNEAQ (reference sequence). The CDR3 has 15 residues. The V gene lost 0 bases and the J gene lost 7 bases, with 10 bases spanning the gap. CDR3 in DNA: TGTGCCAGCAGCTTAGCTGGTGGAGACAATTCACCCCTCCACTTT. It specifies CASSLAGGDNSPLHF.

This chain connects TRBV29-1 to TRBJ2-3; perhaps TRBD1 as D (6 bases). V was clipped by 8 bases and J by 0 bases, with 15 bases between them. This CDR3 has 14 amino acids. Germline V gene sequence: CDR1 SQVTM, CDR2 ANQGSEA. The CDR3 loop is CSFRDIPSTDTQYF. As DNA, the CDR3 is TGCAGCTTCAGGGACATCCCGAGCACAGATACGCAGTATTTT.

This clone was seen only a few times. V gene TRBV2 combines with J gene TRBJ1-5; TRBD1 matches at 11 bases. The CDR3 is 16 amino acids. J was trimmed by 1 base and V by 5 bases; bases with no gene match: 4. Germline V gene data show CDR1 as SNHLY and CDR2 as FYNNEI. The CDR3 loop is CASSFGTGGSNQPQHF. The CDR3 nucleotides read TGTGCCAGCAGTTTTGGGACAGGGGGAAGCAATCAGCCCCAGCATTTT.

The CDR3 protein is CASSRYPLAALLYF. CDR3 nucleotides: TGTGCCAGCAGCCGCTATCCACTAGCGGCTCTGCTGTATTTT. The V gene is TRBV11-2, the J gene TRBJ2-3, with TRBD2 identical over 8 bases. The J segment lost 14 bases and the V segment lost 5 bases, leaving 15 bases of the junction unmatched. Per germline, CDR1 SGHAT and CDR2 FQNNGV. The CDR3 covers 14 residues.

The chain is built from TRBV30 and TRBJ1-5; D remains ambiguous. The CDR3 contains 14 residues. Germline CDR1 GTSNPN, CDR2 SVGIG (reference sequence). Between the trimmed V and J ends, which lost 2 bases and 0 bases, there was a span of 8 bases. The CDR3 region has the DNA TGTGCCTGGAGTTCGGTCAATAGCAATCAGCCCCAGCATTTT. It encodes CAWSSVNSNQPQHF.

This clone was seen a few times. The rearrangement links TRBV27 to TRBJ2-7; 8 bases fit TRBD1. This CDR3 contains 15 residues. The ends lost 3 bases at V and 7 bases at J; junction bases unmatched: 11. In germline, CDR1 is MNHEY, CDR2 SMNVEV (reference sequence). The CDR3 nucleotides read TGTGCCAGCAGTTTTAGTACAGGGGGTACAATGGAGCAGTACTTC. Its protein product is CASSFSTGGTMEQYF.

This clone is a singleton in its sample. The chain is built from TRBV4-1 and TRBJ2-5; a possible D gene is TRBD1 (6 bases). Germline-derived CDR1 and CDR2 are MGHRA and YSYEKL. V lost 1 base and J lost 5, with 23 bases in between. The CDR3 has 18 residues. Here the CDR3 reads CASSQGINRVGRRETQYF. In DNA, the CDR3 is TGCGCCAGCAGCCAAGGAATAAACAGGGTTGGACGGAGGGAGACCCAGTACTTC.

V usage is TRBV7-3 and J usage is TRBJ1-2, with D maybe TRBD1 (6 bases). V was trimmed by 5 bases and J by 4 bases, leaving 14 bases between them. The germline V gene encodes CDR1 SGHTA and CDR2 FQGTGA. This CDR3 is built from 14 residues. The CDR3: CASSLPGVSYGYTF. CDR3 coding DNA: TGTGCCAGCAGCCTCCCAGGGGTATCCTATGGCTACACCTTC.

The chain couples TRBV5-1 to TRBJ2-7; TRBD2 matches 8 bases. The CDR3 runs 13 residues. Germline CDR1 is SGHRS and CDR2 is YFSETQ. V gave up 4 bases and J gave up 6 bases; unmatched junction bases: 6. The DNA of the CDR3 is TGCGCCAGCAGCATCCCGGGGGGGGTCGAGCAGTACTTC. Translated, it gives CASSIPGGVEQYF.

The V gene is TRBV6-4, the J gene TRBJ2-3; D remains ambiguous. Deletions cut 2 bases from V and 0 bases from J, with 6 bases between. The CDR3 runs to 14 residues. Germline V gives CDR1 MRHNA, CDR2 SNTAGT. CDR3 coding DNA: TGTGCCAGCAGTGACGGCAGAAGCACAGATACGCAGTATTTT. Translating gives CASSDGRSTDTQYF.